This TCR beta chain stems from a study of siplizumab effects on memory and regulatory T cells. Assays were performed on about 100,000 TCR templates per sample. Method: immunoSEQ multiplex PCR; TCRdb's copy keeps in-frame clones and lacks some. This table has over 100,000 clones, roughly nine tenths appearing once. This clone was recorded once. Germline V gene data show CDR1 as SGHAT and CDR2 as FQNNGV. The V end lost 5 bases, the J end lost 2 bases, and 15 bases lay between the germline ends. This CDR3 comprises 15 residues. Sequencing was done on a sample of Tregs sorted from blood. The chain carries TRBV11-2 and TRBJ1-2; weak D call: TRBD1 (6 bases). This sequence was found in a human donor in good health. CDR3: CASSGGGAGNYGYTF. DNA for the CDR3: TGTGCCAGCAGCGGTGGGGGGGCAGGGAACTATGGCTACACCTTC.